One sample yielded the 27 T cell receptor beta chains listed below, sequenced in a study of post-analysis software for immune sequencing data. cDNA libraries of TCR beta carried unique molecular identifiers. TCRdb analysed the PCR reads with MiXCR anew, one entry per CDR3 protein. Found here are just over 250,000 distinct CDR3 sequences, about 38% of them singletons; the top ten hold around 4.8%. General observations from the study: Higher frequency in patients than in controls was seen for roughly five TRBV segments, with TRBV5-6, TRBV5-1 and TRBV20-1 among them.

What these receptors recognize is not known. The material sequenced was blood. Source of these receptors: a girl aged 10 to 17 with multiple sclerosis.

This clonotype appeared many times. The chain recombines TRBV2 with TRBJ2-5; TRBD2 matches at 9 bases. The CDR3 consists of 14 residues. CDR1 is SNHLY and CDR2 is FYNNEI in the germline V gene. V lost 7 bases, J lost 2 bases, and 5 bases stayed unmatched. The CDR3 DNA follows: TGTGCCAGCAAAAGCGGGGGGATTCAAGAGACCCAGTACTTC. It specifies CASKSGGIQETQYF.

This clonotype was picked up many times. This chain uses TRBV20-1 with TRBJ2-3, with D perhaps being TRBD1 or TRBD2 (6 bases each). V was trimmed by 2 bases and J by 4 bases, leaving 16 bases between them. CDR1 DFQATT and CDR2 SNEGSKA come from the germline V gene (reference sequence). The CDR3 has 15 residues. The CDR3 reads CSARSFGGPADTQYF. Here the CDR3 DNA reads TGCAGTGCTAGATCATTTGGGGGGCCGGCAGATACGCAGTATTTT.

This rearrangement joins TRBV5-1 to TRBJ2-3, with D uncertain. Trimming left V 4 bases short and J 0 bases short, with 15 bases between. The CDR3 extends over 16 amino acids. Germline CDR1 reads SGHRS; CDR2 reads YFSETQ. The CDR3 DNA is TGCGCCAGCAGCCAGGACGTGGGGTCTAGCACAGATACGCAGTATTTT. Its translation: CASSQDVGSSTDTQYF.

This clonotype was picked up many times. The V call is TRBV5-1, the J call TRBJ1-1; D may be TRBD1 (5 bases). Deletions cut 5 bases from V and 1 base from J, with 6 bases between. Germline V CDR1 and CDR2: SGHRS, YFSETQ. The CDR3 sequence is 12 residues long. The CDR3 region is CASRDTNTEAFF. The CDR3 coding sequence is TGCGCCAGCAGGGACACGAACACTGAAGCTTTCTTT.

Details on this clonotype: A clone one base away is much larger, so this may be a read error. The rearrangement links TRBV5-8 to TRBJ2-1; 9 bases are shared with TRBD1. The DNA end is more similar to TRBJ2-7, so the J call may be wrong. CDR1 is SGHTS, CDR2 YDEGEE, per germline. The CDR3 is made up of 16 amino acids. The CDR3 DNA sequence: TGTGCCAGCAGCTCGGGGACAGGGAGCTCCTACAATGAGCAGTACTTC. Protein: CASSSGTGSSYNEQYF.

This chain joins TRBV12-3 or TRBV12-4 and TRBJ1-6; D perhaps matches TRBD1 (6 bases). The CDR3 spans 14 residues. V lost 3 bases to trimming and J lost 9 bases, with 12 bases between them. CDR3 nucleotide sequence: TGTGCCAGCAGTTTCTTACAGGGCAGTTCACCCCTCCACTTT. It encodes CASSFLQGSSPLHF.

This clonotype was found many times. This sequence joins TRBV27 and TRBJ2-1; 12 bases fit TRBD1. Germline loops: CDR1 MNHEY, CDR2 SMNVEV (reference sequence). The CDR3 totals 15 residues. J was trimmed by 12 bases and V by 3 bases; bases with no gene match: 9. CDR3 region: CASSFRDRGRRGQFF. CDR3 coding DNA: TGTGCCAGCAGTTTCCGGGACAGGGGGCGAAGGGGGCAGTTCTTC.

This clonotype was counted many times. V gene TRBV27 combines with J gene TRBJ1-5, with TRBD1 identical over 9 bases. The CDR3 length is 18 residues. The V segment lost 5 bases and the J segment 4 bases; nucleotides outside the gene matches: 15. Germline values: CDR1 MNHEY, CDR2 SMNVEV (reference sequence). The CDR3 protein is CASSPQDGDRGGNQPQHF. CDR3 nucleotide sequence: TGTGCCAGCAGTCCGCAAGATGGAGACAGGGGGGGGAATCAGCCCCAGCATTTT.

This clonotype was seen a few times. This sequence joins TRBV24-1 and TRBJ2-3, with 12 nucleotides matching TRBD2. The CDR3 loop spans 17 amino acids. V trimming: 9 bases; J trimming: 4 bases; junction bases outside the gene matches: 13. Germline CDR1 reads KGHDR; CDR2 reads SFDVKD. The CDR3 loop reads CATATSGRGTLADTQYF. In DNA form, the CDR3 reads TGTGCCACCGCGACTAGCGGGAGAGGTACTCTGGCAGATACGCAGTATTTT.

V gene TRBV28 combines with J gene TRBJ2-7; 8 bases are shared with TRBD1. This CDR3 contains 13 residues. V dropped 6 bases and J dropped 4; count of bases not matched to a gene: 5. The germline V gene has CDR1 MDHEN and CDR2 SYDVKM. The CDR3 region is CASRGQGGYEQYF. The CDR3 DNA follows: TGTGCCAGCAGAGGACAGGGCGGTTACGAGCAGTACTTC.

The chain employs TRBV20-1 and TRBJ2-1; 8 nucleotides line up with TRBD2. Germline V gene sequence: CDR1 DFQATT, CDR2 SNEGSKA (reference sequence). The CDR3 is made up of 14 amino acids. Germline trimming cut 1 base from V and 7 bases from J; bases unmatched to any gene: 6. The CDR3 nucleotides are TGCAGTGCTAGAGGAGCGGGAGCTGGTAATGAGCAGTTCTTC. This gives the protein CSARGAGAGNEQFF.

The CDR3 loop is CSATGTGFEAFF. Here the CDR3 DNA reads TGCAGTGCAACCGGGACAGGATTTGAAGCTTTCTTT. The genes are TRBV20-1 and TRBJ1-1, with 8 bases that match TRBD1. The V segment lost 6 bases and the J segment 7 bases; nucleotides outside the gene matches: 7. CDR3 length: 12 residues. CDR1 and CDR2 from the germline V gene are DFQATT and SNEGSKA (reference sequence).

The rearrangement joins TRBV5-1 to TRBJ2-7, with 11 bases lining up with TRBD1. Per germline, CDR1 SGHRS and CDR2 YFSETQ. This CDR3 is 14 amino acids long. The junction had 1 base not matched to a gene; V was cut back by 2 bases and J by 3 bases. In nucleotides, the CDR3 is TGCGCCAGCAGCTTCGGGACAGGGGGCTACGAGCAGTACTTC. Translating it yields CASSFGTGGYEQYF. Full variable domain (remainder filled in from reference TRBV5-1 and TRBJ2-7): KAGVTQTPRYLIKTRGQQVTLSCSPISGHRSVSWYQQTPGQGLQFLFEYFSETQRNKGNFPGRFSGRQFSNSRSEMNVSTLELGDSALYLCASSFGTGGYEQYFGPGTRLTVT.

This clonotype was seen at least ten times. V usage is TRBV3-1 and J usage is TRBJ2-1; a weak D match, TRBD1 (6 bases). CDR3 length: 15 residues. The germline V gene encodes CDR1 LGHDT and CDR2 YNNKEL (reference sequence). The ends were cut back, 1 base at V and 4 bases at J, with 11 bases in the middle. The CDR3: CASSQGQGPYNEQFF. The DNA of the CDR3 is TGTGCCAGCAGCCAAGGGCAGGGGCCATACAATGAGCAGTTCTTC.

Turning to this clonotype: At one boundary the junction diverges from the germline segment, which might be a read error. The V and J genes are TRBV10-3 and TRBJ2-5; D possibly corresponds to TRBD1 (5 bases). The CDR3 has 13 residues. Germline assignment: CDR1 ENHRY and CDR2 SYGVKD. The CDR3 DNA reads TGTGCCATCAGAACAGGAGAACAAGAGACCCCGTACTTC. Residues: CAIRTGEQETPYF.

This clonotype was seen many times. This chain links TRBV6-6 with TRBJ2-5, with 7 bases matching TRBD1. The CDR3 is 15 residues long. Unmatched junction bases numbered 9, after V lost 6 bases and J lost 2 bases. Per germline, CDR1 MNHNY and CDR2 SVGAGI (reference sequence). The CDR3 is CASRAPRDRQETQYF. The CDR3 DNA follows: TGTGCCAGCAGAGCTCCCCGGGACAGACAAGAGACCCAGTACTTC.

The J gene is TRBJ1-6, the V gene TRBV5-6; 10 nucleotides match TRBD1. Germline CDR1 SGHDT, CDR2 YYEEEE. J lost 14 bases, V lost 4 bases, and 12 bases had no gene match. The CDR3 totals 15 residues. CDR3 DNA: TGTGCCAGCAGCCAATCCGGGACAGGGGCTTTCACCCTCCACTTT. Translated: CASSQSGTGAFTLHF.

This clonotype was detected many times. V is TRBV6-5 and J is TRBJ2-3; 8 nucleotides match TRBD2. There are 15 residues in the CDR3. The V and J ends lost 6 bases and 2 bases, in that order; junction bases with no gene match: 7. Germline CDR1 reads MNHEY; CDR2 reads SVGAGI. The CDR3 DNA follows: TGTGCCAGCAGCTTGAGCGGGAGCGCCACAGATACGCAGTATTTT. Protein: CASSLSGSATDTQYF.

This clonotype was seen at least ten times. This sequence joins TRBV6-1 and TRBJ2-1, with 8 bases fitting TRBD2. The V gene's germline CDR1 is MNHNS and CDR2 SASEGT. V shed 6 bases, J shed 15 bases, and the junction held 4 bases outside the gene matches. This CDR3 is 10 amino acids long. CDR3: CASREREWFF. DNA of the CDR3: TGTGCCAGCAGAGAGCGGGAGTGGTTCTTC.

The table lists this clonotype with many counts. The gene calls are TRBV15 and TRBJ2-1; perhaps TRBD2 as D (6 bases). The V end was cut by 4 bases, the J end by 8 bases, with 21 bases between. In germline, CDR1 is LNHNV, CDR2 YYDKDF (reference sequence). CDR3 length: 16 residues. The CDR3 spells CATSKEAGRRLDEQFF. The CDR3 bases are TGTGCCACCAGCAAGGAGGCGGGAAGGCGTCTCGATGAGCAGTTCTTC.

The chain carries TRBV28 and TRBJ2-1; 7 bases align to TRBD2. Germline lookup yields CDR1 MDHEN and CDR2 SYDVKM. The CDR3 covers 14 residues. The V gene end was trimmed by 7 bases and the J gene end by 3 bases; junction bases not matched to a gene: 6. CDR3 in amino acids: CASNHPGGYNEQFF. CDR3 bases: TGTGCCAGCAACCACCCGGGGGGCTACAATGAGCAGTTCTTC.

This clonotype was picked up many times. The genes are TRBV28 and TRBJ1-6; a possible D gene is TRBD1 (6 bases). Trimming stripped 10 bases from V and 15 bases from J, with 13 bases between. The CDR3 is 10 residues long. Germline lookup yields CDR1 MDHEN and CDR2 SYDVKM. This CDR3 is CATGGALLHF. CDR3 sequence (DNA): TGTGCCACCGGGGGGGCGCTCCTCCACTTT.

This rearrangement joins TRBV5-1 to TRBJ2-7; TRBD1 matches 9 bases. The CDR3 consists of 15 residues. V lost 4 bases and J lost 2; bases outside the gene matches: 7. CDR1 and CDR2 (germline): SGHRS, YFSETQ. CDR3 loop: CASSRTGQGAYEQYF. In nucleotides, the CDR3 is TGCGCCAGCAGCCGGACGGGACAGGGAGCCTACGAGCAGTACTTC.

The chain employs TRBV29-1 and TRBJ2-1, with D perhaps matching TRBD1 or TRBD2 (6 bases each). This CDR3 has 18 residues. Trimming left V 7 bases short and J 3 bases short, with 28 bases between. CDR1 is SQVTM and CDR2 is ANQGSEA in the germline V gene. CDR3 protein: CSGRVRGAGAPGYNEQFF. Here the CDR3 DNA reads TGCAGCGGGAGGGTAAGGGGGGCAGGGGCCCCGGGCTACAATGAGCAGTTCTTC.

This clonotype occurred many times. This chain uses TRBV6-5 with TRBJ2-2; no clear D gene. V shed 5 bases and J shed 6 bases, with 7 bases lying between them. Germline V gene lookup returns CDR1 MNHEY and CDR2 SVGAGI. The CDR3 has 12 amino acids. The CDR3 bases are TGTGCCAGCAGTCTAGTGCCCGGGGAGCTGTTTTTT. Amino acid sequence: CASSLVPGELFF.

Notes on this clonotype: At one boundary the junction diverges from the germline segment, which might be a read error. The CDR3 DNA is TGTGCCTCCAGCCGGGACTCCGAAAATAGTTCACCCCCCCACTTT. Amino acids: CASSRDSENSSPPHF. The chain employs TRBV10-3 and TRBJ1-6; TRBD1 might be the D (5 bases). CDR3 size: 15 residues. Germline V lookup: CDR1 ENHRY, CDR2 SYGVKD.

The chain carries TRBV28 and TRBJ2-1; 9 bases map to TRBD2. This CDR3 is 14 amino acids long. The germline CDR1 and CDR2 sequences are MDHEN and SYDVKM. J was trimmed by 7 bases and V by 6 bases; bases with no gene match: 7. The CDR3: CASRLSSGRNEQFF. CDR3 coding DNA: TGTGCCAGCAGACTAAGCAGCGGGAGGAATGAGCAGTTCTTC.